These T cell receptor beta chains were read from a single sample in a study of cytomegalovirus exposure and HLA in healthy donors. Method: immunoSEQ multiplex PCR; TCRdb's copy keeps in-frame clones and lacks some. The sample lists fewer than 200,000 clones; about an eighth were seen once. Sequencing input: PBMCs. The receptors here all came from a man aged 45-60 years in good health and CMV-seropositive. CDR3s include the opening cysteine and the closing phenylalanine or tryptophan. Fields, in order: D gene, clone size, V gene, CDR3 length, J gene, CDR3 protein, CDR3 DNA. A D gene is named only where the DNA matches it firmly. Clone size is not always given. Where it is, it says once, few, many or a class for expanded clones.

>NA|NA|TRBV27|14|TRBJ1-1
CASSLTGGWTEAFF
TGTGCCAGCAGTTTAACAGGAGGGTGGACTGAAGCTTTCTTT
>TRBD1|few|TRBV7-9|16|TRBJ1-4
CASNRLLGQGGEKLFF
TGTGCCAGCAACCGGCTCTTGGGACAGGGTGGCGAAAAACTGTTTTTT
>NA|NA|TRBV6-1|16|TRBJ2-6
CASSDRNRPGANVLTF
TGTGCCAGCAGTGACCGGAACAGACCTGGGGCCAACGTCCTGACTTTC
>NA|few|TRBV6-5|12|TRBJ1-1
CASSYPQPEAFF
TGTGCCAGCAGTTACCCACAGCCTGAAGCTTTCTTT
>TRBD1|few|TRBV6-5|15|TRBJ1-6
CASTPDRVDNSPLHF
TGTGCCAGTACTCCCGACAGGGTTGATAATTCACCCCTCCACTTT
>TRBD1|NA|TRBV19|15|TRBJ2-7
CASSISQGVTYEQYF
TGTGCCAGTAGTATAAGTCAGGGGGTCACCTACGAGCAGTACTTC
>NA|few|TRBV5-6|14|TRBJ1-4
CASSLGGANEKLFF
TGTGCCAGCAGCTTGGGGGGGGCTAATGAAAAACTGTTTTTT
>TRBD1|few|TRBV7-3|15|TRBJ1-2
CASSPDRDMSSGYTF
TGTGCCAGCTCCCCGGACAGGGATATGTCAAGTGGCTACACCTTC
>NA|NA|TRBV28|19|TRBJ1-5
CASSFTPVGTPFSSQPQHF
TGTGCCAGCAGTTTCACCCCTGTCGGGACACCTTTTAGCAGTCAGCCCCAGCATTTT
>TRBD2|few|TRBV4-2|14|TRBJ2-3
CASTRAGSTDTQYF
TGTGCCAGCACCCGAGCGGGGAGCACAGATACGCAGTATTTT
>NA|NA|TRBV12-5|14|TRBJ1-1
CASGLQGRDTEAFF
TGTGCTAGTGGTTTGCAGGGGAGGGATACTGAAGCTTTCTTT
>NA|NA|TRBV14|16|TRBJ2-3
CASSPRWGLTTDTQYF
TGTGCCAGCAGCCCACGGTGGGGCCTGACCACAGATACGCAGTATTTT
>TRBD1|NA|TRBV4-3|21|TRBJ1-4
CASSQKLPGTGTSGANEKLFF
TGCGCCAGCAGCCAAAAACTTCCCGGGACAGGGACGAGTGGAGCTAATGAAAAACTGTTTTTT
>TRBD1|NA|TRBV7-9|15|TRBJ2-3
CASSSADRDGNTQYF
TGTGCCAGCAGCTCTGCGGACAGGGATGGAAATACGCAGTATTTT
>NA|few|TRBV6-1|14|TRBJ1-1
CASSWGQENTEAFF
TGTGCCAGCAGTTGGGGCCAGGAGAACACTGAAGCTTTCTTT
>NA|NA|TRBV5-1|16|TRBJ2-6
CASSLVRSSGANVLTF
TGCGCCAGCAGCTTGGTAAGGAGCTCTGGGGCCAACGTCCTGACTTTC
>NA|NA|TRBV27|15|TRBJ2-4
CASSLQRGAKNIQYF
TGTGCCAGCAGTTTACAGCGTGGGGCCAAAAACATTCAGTACTTC
>TRBD1|few|TRBV13|13|TRBJ1-2
CASSLTGADGYTF
TGTGCCAGCAGCTTGACAGGGGCTGACGGCTACACCTTC
>NA|few|TRBV10-3|14|TRBJ1-1
CAISRGPMNTEAFF
TGTGCCATCAGTCGAGGGCCGATGAACACTGAAGCTTTCTTT
>NA|NA|TRBV5-4|14|TRBJ1-1
CASSLDGEDTEAFF
TGTGCCAGCAGCTTAGACGGAGAGGACACTGAAGCTTTCTTT
>NA|NA|TRBV27|14|TRBJ1-6
CASSSRDYNSPLHF
TGTGCCAGCAGTAGCAGGGACTATAATTCACCCCTCCACTTT
>NA|few|TRBV28|14|TRBJ1-6
CASSLPDRSSPLHF
TGTGCCAGCAGCCTCCCAGACAGGAGTTCACCCCTCCACTTT
>NA|few|TRBV2|13|TRBJ1-5
CASNRFTQQPQHF
TGTGCCAGCAATCGGTTTACCCAACAGCCCCAGCATTTT
>NA|few|TRBV28|15|TRBJ2-6
CASRTQGGGANVLTF
TGTGCCAGCAGGACCCAGGGGGGTGGGGCCAACGTCCTGACTTTC
>NA|few|TRBV7-2|14|TRBJ1-5
CASSFSRPHQPQHF
TGTGCCAGCAGCTTTTCCAGGCCCCATCAGCCCCAGCATTTT
>NA|few|TRBV4-3|14|TRBJ2-2
CASSQGSNAGELFF
TGCGCCAGCAGCCAAGGCTCTAATGCCGGGGAGCTGTTTTTT
>TRBD1|few|TRBV11-3|20|TRBJ1-4
CASSFIHRGFVTATNEKLFF
TGTGCCAGCAGCTTTATTCACAGGGGTTTTGTGACCGCGACTAATGAAAAACTGTTTTTT
>NA|few|TRBV5-8|12|TRBJ1-6
CASSLRGSPLHF
TGTGCCAGCAGCTTGCGAGGTTCACCCCTCCACTTT
>NA|NA|TRBV11-2|18|TRBJ1-6
CASSSKGRTPSYNSPLHF
TGTGCCAGCAGCTCGAAAGGACGGACTCCCTCCTATAATTCACCCCTCCACTTT
>NA|NA|TRBV7-8|13|TRBJ2-2
CASRRDFTGELFF
TGTGCCAGCAGGAGGGACTTCACCGGGGAGCTGTTTTTT
>NA|NA|TRBV4-3|15|TRBJ1-5
CASSQDQGLSWPQHF
TGCGCCAGCAGCCAAGATCAGGGTTTGAGTTGGCCCCAGCATTTT
>TRBD1|NA|TRBV7-6|16|TRBJ1-6
CASSQIGGTGDSPLHF
TGTGCCAGCAGCCAGATAGGGGGGACAGGGGATTCACCCCTCCACTTT
>NA|NA|TRBV19|13|TRBJ1-5
CASSGDWRQPQHF
TGTGCCAGTAGTGGTGACTGGAGGCAGCCCCAGCATTTT
>NA|few|TRBV7-9|16|TRBJ2-5
CASSTETGRNRETQYF
TGTGCCAGCAGCACCGAGACAGGGAGGAACCGGGAGACCCAGTACTTC
>TRBD2|NA|TRBV9|16|TRBJ2-5
CASSPGGRGGKETQYF
TGTGCCAGCAGCCCTGGTGGGCGGGGGGGAAAAGAGACCCAGTACTTC
>TRBD1|NA|TRBV6-5|13|TRBJ2-7
CASRSGQGGEQYF
TGTGCCAGCAGGTCGGGACAGGGGGGCGAGCAGTACTTC
>NA|NA|TRBV11-3|15|TRBJ2-1
CASSLDRGGWNEQFF
TGTGCCAGCAGCTTAGATCGTGGAGGGTGGAATGAGCAGTTCTTC
>TRBD1|few|TRBV6-6|15|TRBJ1-3
CATQGQDRAGNTIYF
TGTGCCACCCAGGGGCAGGACAGGGCTGGAAACACCATATATTTT
>NA|few|TRBV6-6|13|TRBJ1-2
CASSRGGEGGYTF
TGTGCCAGCAGTCGAGGGGGGGAGGGAGGCTACACCTTC
>TRBD1|NA|TRBV5-4|14|TRBJ1-4
CASSRQGPNEKLFF
TGTGCCAGCAGCCGACAGGGTCCGAATGAAAAACTGTTTTTT
>TRBD1|NA|TRBV5-1|16|TRBJ1-2
CASSLTFIGTGKGYTF
TGCGCCAGCAGCTTGACTTTTATTGGGACAGGGAAGGGCTACACCTTC
>TRBD1|few|TRBV6-1|13|TRBJ1-2
CASSEQGDYGYTF
TGTGCCAGCAGTGAACAGGGGGACTATGGCTACACCTTC